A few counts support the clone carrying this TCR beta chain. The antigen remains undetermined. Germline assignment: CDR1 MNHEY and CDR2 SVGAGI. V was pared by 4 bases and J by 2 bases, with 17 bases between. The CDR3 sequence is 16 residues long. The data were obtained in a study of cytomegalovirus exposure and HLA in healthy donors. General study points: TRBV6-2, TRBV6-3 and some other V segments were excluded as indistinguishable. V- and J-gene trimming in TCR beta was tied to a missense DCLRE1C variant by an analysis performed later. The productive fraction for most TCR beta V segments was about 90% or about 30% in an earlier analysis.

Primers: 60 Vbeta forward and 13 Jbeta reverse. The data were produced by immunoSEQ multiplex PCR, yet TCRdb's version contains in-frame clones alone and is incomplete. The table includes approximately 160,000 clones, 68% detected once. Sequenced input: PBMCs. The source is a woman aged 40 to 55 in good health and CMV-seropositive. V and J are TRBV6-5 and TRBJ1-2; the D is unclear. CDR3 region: CASSSSPSKLNYGYTF. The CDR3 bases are TGTGCCAGCAGTTCCTCGCCGAGTAAGCTAAACTATGGCTACACCTTC.